The clone carrying this TCR beta chain was observed a few times. The antigen remains undetermined. CDR1 and CDR2 (germline): SGHDN, FVKESK. The CDR3 covers 12 residues. V was cut by 2 bases and J by 5 bases, with 5 bases left in between. Bulk TCR libraries used previously described methods and listed TCR primers. In TCRdb, the PCR reads were re-called with MiXCR into one record per CDR3 protein. The data contain around 470,000 distinct CDR3 sequences, about 26% of them singletons. This sample is part of a study of molecular identifiers for immune sequencing clone quantification. Study conclusions and caveats: Among about a million naive cells, spiked Jurkat TCR RNA from a single cell was reportedly detectable. Clones of above 20 RNA copies carried over 99% of effector molecules; in naive cells they carried under 1%.

Sorting defined naive CD8 T cells as CD8+CD4-CCR7+CD45RA+. The receptor was isolated from a human donor in good health. Some libraries in this study had Jurkat cell RNA spiked in. The sequencing input was naive CD8+ T cells from blood, with Jurkat cell RNA spiked in. Subset in this sample: FACS-sorted CD8+CD4-CCR7+CD45RA+ naive T cells. V is TRBV14 and J is TRBJ2-3; D uncertain. CDR3 in amino acids: CASSQLLDTQYF. In nucleotides, the CDR3 is TGTGCCAGCAGCCAACTGTTAGATACGCAGTATTTT.